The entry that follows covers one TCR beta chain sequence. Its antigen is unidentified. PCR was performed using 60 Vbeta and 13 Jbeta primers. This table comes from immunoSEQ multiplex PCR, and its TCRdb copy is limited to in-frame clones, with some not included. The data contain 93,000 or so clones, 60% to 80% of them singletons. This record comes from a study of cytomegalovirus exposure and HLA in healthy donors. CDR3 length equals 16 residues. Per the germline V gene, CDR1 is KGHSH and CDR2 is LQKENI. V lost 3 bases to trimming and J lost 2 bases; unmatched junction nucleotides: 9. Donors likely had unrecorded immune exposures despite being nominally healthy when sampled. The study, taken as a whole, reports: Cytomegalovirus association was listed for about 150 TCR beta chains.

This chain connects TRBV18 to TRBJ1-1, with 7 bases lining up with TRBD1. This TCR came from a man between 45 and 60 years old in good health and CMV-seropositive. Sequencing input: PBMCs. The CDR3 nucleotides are TGTGCCAGCTCACCGTCAACATCAGGGGGTAACACTGAAGCTTTCTTT. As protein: CASSPSTSGGNTEAFF.